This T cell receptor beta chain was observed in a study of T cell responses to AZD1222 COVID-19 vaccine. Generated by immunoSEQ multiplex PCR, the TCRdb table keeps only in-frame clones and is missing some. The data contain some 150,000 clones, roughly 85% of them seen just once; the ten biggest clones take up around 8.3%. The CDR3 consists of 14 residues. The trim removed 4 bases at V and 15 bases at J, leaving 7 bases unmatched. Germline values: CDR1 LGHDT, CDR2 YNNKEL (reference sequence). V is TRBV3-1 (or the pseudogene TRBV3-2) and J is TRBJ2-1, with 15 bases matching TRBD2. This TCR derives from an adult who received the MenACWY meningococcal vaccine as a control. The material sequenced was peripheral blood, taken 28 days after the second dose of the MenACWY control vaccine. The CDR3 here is CASSPRTSGGAWFF. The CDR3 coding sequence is TGTGCCAGCAGCCCCCGGACTAGCGGGGGGGCTTGGTTCTTC.